This note documents a single TCR beta chain sequence. This could be a read error, since a much larger clone is one nucleotide away. This sample stems from a study of blood T cell repertoires in COVID-19. Recruits, aged roughly 18 to 100 years, lived in approximately 26 US areas. Cohort 3 recovered donors had two negative PCRs, clearance, or symptom resolution. Authors' data handling: Reference gene primer amplification gave estimated nucleated cell counts. TCRdb's table, derived via immunoSEQ multiplex PCR, lists solely in-frame clones and lacks some. For V, J and clone size, that table is used; D and trimming come from the DNA. The table has about 190,000 clones, about 78% seen once. Losses at the gene ends were 3 bases for V and 1 base for J; bases not matched to a gene: 0. The CDR3 sequence is 13 residues long. In germline, CDR1 is MNHNS, CDR2 SASEGT.

Sequencing was carried out using PBMCs or T cells enriched from blood (not recorded which). The chain has TRBV6-1 and TRBJ2-7, with TRBD1 identical over 7 bases. The origin of this receptor is a woman aged 45-65 years who had recovered from COVID-19. This CDR3 is CASSETGSYEQYF. CDR3 in DNA: TGTGCCAGCAGTGAGACAGGGTCCTACGAGCAGTACTTC.